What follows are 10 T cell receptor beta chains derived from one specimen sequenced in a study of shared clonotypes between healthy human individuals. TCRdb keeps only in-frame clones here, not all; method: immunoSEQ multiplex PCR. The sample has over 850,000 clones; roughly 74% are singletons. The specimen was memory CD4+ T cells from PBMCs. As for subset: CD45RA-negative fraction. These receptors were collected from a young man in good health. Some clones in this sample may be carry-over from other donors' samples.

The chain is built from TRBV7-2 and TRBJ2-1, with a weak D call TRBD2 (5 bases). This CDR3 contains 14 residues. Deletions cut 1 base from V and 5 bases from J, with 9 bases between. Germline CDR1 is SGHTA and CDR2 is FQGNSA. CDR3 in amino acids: CASSLVLADNEQFF. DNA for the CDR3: TGTGCCAGCAGCTTAGTTCTAGCCGACAATGAGCAGTTCTTC.

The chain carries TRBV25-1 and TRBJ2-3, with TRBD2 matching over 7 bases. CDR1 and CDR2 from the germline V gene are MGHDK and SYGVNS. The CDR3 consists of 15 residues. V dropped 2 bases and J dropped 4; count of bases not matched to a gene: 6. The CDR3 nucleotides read TGTGCCAGCAGTGAAGCGGGAGTGGGCGCAGATACGCAGTATTTT. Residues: CASSEAGVGADTQYF. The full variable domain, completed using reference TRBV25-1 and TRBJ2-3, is EADIYQTPRYLVIGTGKKITLECSQTMGHDKMYWYQQDPGMELHLIHYSYGVNSTEKGDLSSESTVSRIRTEHFPLTLESARPSHTSQYLCASSEAGVGADTQYFGPGTRLTVL.

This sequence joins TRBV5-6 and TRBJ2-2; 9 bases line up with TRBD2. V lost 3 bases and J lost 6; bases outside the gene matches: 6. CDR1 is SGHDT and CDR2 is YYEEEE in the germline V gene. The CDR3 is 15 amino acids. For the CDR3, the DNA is TGTGCCAGCAGCTGGACTAGCGTACTATCCGGGGAGCTGTTTTTT. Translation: CASSWTSVLSGELFF.

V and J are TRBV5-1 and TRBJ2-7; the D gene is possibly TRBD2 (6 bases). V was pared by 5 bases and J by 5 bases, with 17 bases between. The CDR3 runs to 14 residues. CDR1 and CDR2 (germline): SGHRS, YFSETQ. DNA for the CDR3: TGCGCCAGCAGTGGCGGGGAATTAGTAAACGAGCAGTACTTC. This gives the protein CASSGGELVNEQYF. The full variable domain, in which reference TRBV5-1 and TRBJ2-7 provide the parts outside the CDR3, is KAGVTQTPRYLIKTRGQQVTLSCSPISGHRSVSWYQQTPGQGLQFLFEYFSETQRNKGNFPGRFSGRQFSNSRSEMNVSTLELGDSALYLCASSGGELVNEQYFGPGTRLTVT.

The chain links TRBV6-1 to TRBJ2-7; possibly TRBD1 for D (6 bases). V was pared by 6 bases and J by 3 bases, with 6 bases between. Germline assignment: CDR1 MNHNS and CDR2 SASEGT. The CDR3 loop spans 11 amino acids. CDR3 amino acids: CASRTGYEQYF. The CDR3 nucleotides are TGTGCCAGCAGGACAGGCTACGAGCAGTACTTC.

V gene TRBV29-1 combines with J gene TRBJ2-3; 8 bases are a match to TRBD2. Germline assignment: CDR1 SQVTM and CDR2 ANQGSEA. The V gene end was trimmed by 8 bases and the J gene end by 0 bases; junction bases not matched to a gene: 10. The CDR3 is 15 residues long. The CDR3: CSCRPGLVSTDTQYF. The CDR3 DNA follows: TGCAGCTGCAGGCCGGGACTAGTTAGCACAGATACGCAGTATTTT.

The CDR3 region is CASSLVSVTGGEQYF. The CDR3 DNA reads as TGTGCCAGCAGCTTAGTGTCCGTGACAGGGGGTGAGCAGTACTTC. The chain couples TRBV7-9 to TRBJ2-7; 9 positions match TRBD1. Germline V lookup: CDR1 SEHNR, CDR2 FQNEAQ (reference sequence). The CDR3 totals 15 residues. J gave up 7 bases and V 1 base, and 8 bases lay outside the gene matches.

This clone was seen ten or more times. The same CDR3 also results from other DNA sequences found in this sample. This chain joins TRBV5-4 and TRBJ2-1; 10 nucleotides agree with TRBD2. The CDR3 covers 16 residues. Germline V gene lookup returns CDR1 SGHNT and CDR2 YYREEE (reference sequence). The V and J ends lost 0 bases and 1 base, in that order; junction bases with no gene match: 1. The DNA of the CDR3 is TGTGCCAGCAGCTTGGGGACTAGCGGATCCTACAATGAGCAGTTCTTC. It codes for CASSLGTSGSYNEQFF.

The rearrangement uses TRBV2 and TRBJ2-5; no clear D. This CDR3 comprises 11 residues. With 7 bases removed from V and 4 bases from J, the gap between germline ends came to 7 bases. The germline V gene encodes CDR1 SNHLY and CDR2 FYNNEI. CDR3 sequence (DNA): TGTGCCAGCAAAGTCGGAGAGACCCAGTACTTC. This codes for CASKVGETQYF.

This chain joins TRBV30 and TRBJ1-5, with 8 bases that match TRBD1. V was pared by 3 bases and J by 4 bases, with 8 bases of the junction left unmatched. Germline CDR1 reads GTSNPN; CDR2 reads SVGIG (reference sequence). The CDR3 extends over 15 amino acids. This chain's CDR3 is CAWSRTGLGNQPQHF. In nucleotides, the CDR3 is TGTGCCTGGAGCAGGACAGGGCTAGGAAATCAGCCCCAGCATTTT.